This T cell receptor (beta chain) stems from a study of cytomegalovirus exposure and HLA in healthy donors. The CDR3 totals 12 residues. V shed 5 bases and J 3 bases; nucleotides not matched to a gene: 1. CDR1 MDHEN and CDR2 SYDVKM come from the germline V gene. Turning to this clone: Its antigen is unidentified.

Study-wide results and caveats: The authors listed 150 to 200 TCR beta chains as cytomegalovirus-associated. A likely sequencing artifact accounted for one observed cluster of highly shared sequence variants. The number of N-insertions in an Asian-associated ancestry cluster was reportedly below the 666-donor mean in a later analysis. TCR beta chain V- and J-gene trimming was linked, in a later analysis, to a missense variant in DCLRE1C.

The PCR ran on 60 Vbeta and 13 Jbeta primers. Sequencing used immunoSEQ multiplex PCR; TCRdb keeps in-frame clones, though not all of them. The table lists 70,000 to 95,000 clones, 84% of them singletons. The sequence came from a young woman in good health and CMV-seropositive. The rearrangement links TRBV28 to TRBJ2-7; TRBD1 aligns across 7 bases. The sequenced sample consisted of PBMCs. The CDR3: CASSAGGYEQYF. CDR3 in DNA: TGTGCCAGCAGTGCAGGGGGCTACGAGCAGTACTTC.